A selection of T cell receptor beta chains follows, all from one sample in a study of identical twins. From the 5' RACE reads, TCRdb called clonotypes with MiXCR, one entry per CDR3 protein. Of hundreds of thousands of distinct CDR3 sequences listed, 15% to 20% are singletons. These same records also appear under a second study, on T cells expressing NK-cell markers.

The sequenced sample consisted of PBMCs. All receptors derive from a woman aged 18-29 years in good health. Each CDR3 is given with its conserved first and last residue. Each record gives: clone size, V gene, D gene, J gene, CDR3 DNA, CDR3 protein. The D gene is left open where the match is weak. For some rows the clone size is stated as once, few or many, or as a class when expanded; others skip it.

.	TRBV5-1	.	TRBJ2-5	TGCGCCAGCTCCCCCGGGAGCGGGGAGACCCAGTACTTC	CASSPGSGETQYF
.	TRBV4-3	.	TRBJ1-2	TGCGCCAGCAGCCAAGTCCCGGACACCAACTATGGCTACACCTTC	CASSQVPDTNYGYTF
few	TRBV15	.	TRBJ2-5	TGTGCCACCAGCTCTCTAGCCCTGGAGACCCAGTACTTC	CATSSLALETQYF
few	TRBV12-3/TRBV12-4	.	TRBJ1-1	TGTGCCAGCAGCCCCCTCGGACCTGAAGCTTTCTTT	CASSPLGPEAFF
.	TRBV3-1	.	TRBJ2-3	TGTGCCAGCAGCCAAGACAGGGGCCTCACAGATACGCAGTATTTT	CASSQDRGLTDTQYF
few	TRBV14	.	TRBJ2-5	TGTGCCAGCAGACCTGGGTCGTTTGAGGTTGGGGGAGAGACCCAGTACTTC	CASRPGSFEVGGETQYF
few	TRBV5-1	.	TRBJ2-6	TGCGCCAGCAGCCGTCCGGCTGGGGCCAACGTCCTGACTTTC	CASSRPAGANVLTF
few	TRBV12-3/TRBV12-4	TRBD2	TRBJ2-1	TGTGCCAGCAGCTCGGGGGGATACGAGCAGTTCTTC	CASSSGGYEQFF
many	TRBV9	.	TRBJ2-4	TGTGCCAGCAGCGTAGTAGAGGGGATTCAGTACTTC	CASSVVEGIQYF
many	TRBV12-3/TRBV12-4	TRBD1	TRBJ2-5	TGTGCCAGCAGTCCCGGGACAGGGGGCGGAGAGACCCAGTACTTC	CASSPGTGGGETQYF
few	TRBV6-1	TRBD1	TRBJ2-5	TGTGCCAGCAGAGACAGGACAGGGTTCCAAGAGACCCAGTACTTC	CASRDRTGFQETQYF
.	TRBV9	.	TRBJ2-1	TGTGCCAGCAGCGTAAGTGGGGGCCACTACAATGAGCAGTTCTTC	CASSVSGGHYNEQFF
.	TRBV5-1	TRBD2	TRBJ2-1	TGCGCCAGCAGGGGACTAGCGATCTACAATGAGCAGTTCTTC	CASRGLAIYNEQFF
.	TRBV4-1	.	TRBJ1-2	TGCGCCAGCAGCCCCGCAGGTGGAAACTATGGCTACACCTTC	CASSPAGGNYGYTF
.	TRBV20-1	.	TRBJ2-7	TGCAGTGCTAGAGATCCCCCCTTCGGGGAGCAGTACTTC	CSARDPPFGEQYF
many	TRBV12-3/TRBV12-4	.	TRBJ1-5	TGTGCCAGCAGTTTAAAGGGGAGTCAGCCCCAGCATTTT	CASSLKGSQPQHF
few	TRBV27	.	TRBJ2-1	TGTGCCAGCAGTGCACGACCGGGGGCCGCGGAGGAGTTCTTC	CASSARPGAAEEFF
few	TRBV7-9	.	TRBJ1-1	TGTGCCAGCAGCCTGGGACATCTTTTTTTCTTT	CASSLGHLFFF